This T cell receptor (beta chain) emerged from a study of T-cell reconstitution after alpha-beta-depleted transplantation in children. Whole-study findings and limits: Several patients had high TCRbeta diversity at day 60; it came from surviving recipient T cells and thymic progenitors. Where alpha-beta T cells came from about two months after transplant was reportedly several hundred expanded graft clones. The authors attributed T-cell counts and diversity one year after transplant mostly to newly produced T cells.

J lost 5 bases, V lost 5 bases, and 4 bases had no gene match. Germline V gives CDR1 ENHRY, CDR2 SYGVKD. The CDR3 totals 14 residues. Ten or more counts support this clonotype. What it binds is not known. Molecular barcoding with unique molecular identifiers was used for the TCRbeta library. TCRdb recomputed calls from the PCR reads with MiXCR, one row per CDR3 protein. The table shows a few hundred thousand distinct CDR3 sequences, with 10% to 15% occurring only once. This clonotype was obtained from a male patient aged 10 to 17 who had a stem cell transplant for acute myeloid leukemia, so the T cells may come from the graft donor. Material: PBMCs, mostly from graft donor cells, obtained 360 days after TCRalphabeta/CD19-depleted stem cell transplant. The chain links TRBV10-3 to TRBJ2-7; the match to TRBD2 covers 12 bases. CDR3 in amino acids: CAISWTSGMDEQYF. For the CDR3, the DNA is TGTGCCATCAGTTGGACTAGCGGGATGGACGAGCAGTACTTC.